Listed here are 9 T cell receptor beta chains from one sample, sequenced in a study of somatic mutations in cytotoxic T cells in rheumatoid arthritis. Produced via immunoSEQ multiplex PCR; TCRdb's table is partial and in-frame only. The sample shows more than 13,000 clones, more than 65% of them seen only once. Sequencing was carried out using CD8+ T cells sorted from blood. The receptors shown here come from an adult with rheumatoid arthritis.

This clone showed up just once. The chain recombines TRBV11-3 with TRBJ2-3; 10 bases are a match to TRBD1. Germline V gene data show CDR1 as SGHNT and CDR2 as YENEEA. Germline trimming cut 5 bases from V and 4 bases from J; bases unmatched to any gene: 3. The CDR3 is made up of 14 amino acids. CDR3 sequence: CASSQGQGADTQYF. The CDR3 coding sequence is TGTGCCAGCAGCCAAGGACAGGGGGCAGATACGCAGTATTTT.

This chain connects TRBV11-2 to TRBJ2-7, with TRBD1 matching 7 bases. The CDR3 totals 13 residues. V shed 5 bases and J 3 bases; nucleotides not matched to a gene: 4. Per germline, CDR1 SGHAT and CDR2 FQNNGV. CDR3 sequence reads: CASSPGTVYEQYF. The CDR3 bases are TGTGCCAGCAGCCCCGGGACAGTCTACGAGCAGTACTTC.

The chain links TRBV27 to TRBJ1-4; D ambiguous. Germline V gives CDR1 MNHEY, CDR2 SMNVEV (reference sequence). The V end lost 0 bases, the J end lost 3 bases, and 2 bases lay between the germline ends. The CDR3 totals 13 residues. This chain's CDR3 is CASSLSSNEKLFF. In DNA, the CDR3 is TGTGCCAGCAGTTTATCATCTAATGAAAAACTGTTTTTT.

The chain combines TRBV7-9 with TRBJ1-3; TRBD1 might be the D (5 bases). Per the germline V gene, CDR1 is SEHNR and CDR2 is FQNEAQ (reference sequence). The CDR3 loop spans 17 amino acids. Trimming took off 4 bases at V and 0 bases at J, with 16 bases between the two ends. DNA for the CDR3: TGTGCCAGCAGCTCGACAGCGGGGGGGTTCTCTGGAAACACCATATATTTT. Encoded protein: CASSSTAGGFSGNTIYF. The full variable domain, in which reference TRBV7-9 and TRBJ1-3 provide the parts outside the CDR3, is DTGVSQNPRHKITKRGQNVTFRCDPISEHNRLYWYRQTLGQGPEFLTYFQNEAQLEKSRLLSDRFSAERPKGSFSTLEIQRTEQGDSAMYLCASSSTAGGFSGNTIYFGEGSWLTVV.

The genes are TRBV11-3 and TRBJ1-1; D unresolved. In germline, CDR1 is SGHNT, CDR2 YENEEA. The V and J ends lost 1 base and 0 bases respectively, with 3 bases between them. The CDR3 spans 13 residues. CDR3 sequence reads: CASSLAVNTEAFF. CDR3 nucleotides: TGTGCCAGCAGCTTAGCAGTGAACACTGAAGCTTTCTTT.

The gene calls are TRBV7-9 and TRBJ2-5, with TRBD1 matching over 9 bases. V was pared by 4 bases and J by 2 bases, with 14 bases of the junction left unmatched. CDR1 is SEHNR and CDR2 is FQNEAQ in the germline V gene (reference sequence). This CDR3 has 18 residues. CDR3 residues: CASSSSRDRVGVQETQYF. CDR3 DNA: TGTGCCAGCAGCTCCTCCCGGGACAGGGTAGGGGTTCAAGAGACCCAGTACTTC.

This chain links TRBV4-2 with TRBJ1-6; no reliable D call. Deletions cut 0 bases from V and 5 bases from J, with 8 bases between. The CDR3 is made up of 15 amino acids. Germline V gene sequence: CDR1 LGHNA, CDR2 YNFKEQ. The CDR3 loop reads CASSQEEQNNSPLHF. The CDR3 DNA is TGTGCCAGCAGCCAAGAGGAGCAGAATAATTCACCCCTCCACTTT.

The V and J genes are TRBV2 and TRBJ2-2; D is unclear. CDR3 length: 11 residues. V dropped 4 bases and J dropped 8 bases, with 5 bases sitting between them. Germline V gives CDR1 SNHLY, CDR2 FYNNEI. CDR3 sequence reads: CASSVSGELFF. CDR3 DNA sequence: TGTGCCAGCAGTGTTAGTGGGGAGCTGTTTTTT.

The rearrangement joins TRBV7-9 to TRBJ2-1; TRBD2 matches at 9 bases. The CDR3 contains 13 residues. Germline V CDR1 and CDR2: SEHNR, FQNEAQ (reference sequence). V was clipped by 11 bases and J by 8 bases; unmatched bases: 10. CDR3 DNA: TGTGCCGAAAGGGGGACTAGCACCCATGAGCAGTTCTTC. It yields the protein CAERGTSTHEQFF.